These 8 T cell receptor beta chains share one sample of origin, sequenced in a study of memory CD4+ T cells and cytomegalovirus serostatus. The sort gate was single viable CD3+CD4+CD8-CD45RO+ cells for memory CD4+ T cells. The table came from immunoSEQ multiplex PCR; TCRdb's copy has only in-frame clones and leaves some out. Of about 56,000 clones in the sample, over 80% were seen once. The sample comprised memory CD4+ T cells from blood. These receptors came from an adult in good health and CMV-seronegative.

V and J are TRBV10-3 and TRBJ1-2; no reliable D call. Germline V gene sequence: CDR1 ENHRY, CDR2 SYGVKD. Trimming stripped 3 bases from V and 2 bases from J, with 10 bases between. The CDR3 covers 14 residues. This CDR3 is CAISDGQRNYGYTF. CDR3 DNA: TGTGCCATCAGTGACGGCCAGCGAAACTATGGCTACACCTTC.

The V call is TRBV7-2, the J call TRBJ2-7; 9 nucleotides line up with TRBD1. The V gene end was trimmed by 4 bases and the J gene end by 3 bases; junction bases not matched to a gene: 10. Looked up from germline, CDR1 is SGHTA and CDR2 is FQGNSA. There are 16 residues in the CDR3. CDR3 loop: CASSSYPGTGHYEQYF. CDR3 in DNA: TGTGCCAGCAGCTCCTATCCCGGGACAGGGCACTACGAGCAGTACTTC.

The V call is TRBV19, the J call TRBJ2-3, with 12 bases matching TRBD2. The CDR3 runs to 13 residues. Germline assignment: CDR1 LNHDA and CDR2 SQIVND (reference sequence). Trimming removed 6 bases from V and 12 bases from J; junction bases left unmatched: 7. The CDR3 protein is CASRILAGGPQYF. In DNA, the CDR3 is TGTGCCAGTAGGATTCTAGCGGGGGGGCCTCAGTATTTT.

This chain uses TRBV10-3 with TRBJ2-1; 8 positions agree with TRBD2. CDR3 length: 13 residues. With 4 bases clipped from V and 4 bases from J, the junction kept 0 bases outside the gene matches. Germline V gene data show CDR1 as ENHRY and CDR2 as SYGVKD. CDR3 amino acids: CAISVAGYNEQFF. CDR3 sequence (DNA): TGTGCCATCAGTGTAGCGGGGTACAATGAGCAGTTCTTC.

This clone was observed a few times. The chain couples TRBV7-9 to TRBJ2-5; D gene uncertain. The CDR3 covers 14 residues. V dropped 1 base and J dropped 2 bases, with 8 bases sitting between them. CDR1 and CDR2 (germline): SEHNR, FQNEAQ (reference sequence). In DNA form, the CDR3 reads TGTGCCAGCAGCTTAGGCCGGCTACAAGAGACCCAGTACTTC. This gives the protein CASSLGRLQETQYF.

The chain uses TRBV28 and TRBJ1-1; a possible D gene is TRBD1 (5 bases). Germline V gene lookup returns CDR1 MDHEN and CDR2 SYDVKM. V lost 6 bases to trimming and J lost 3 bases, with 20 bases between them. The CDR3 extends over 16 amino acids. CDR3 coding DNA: TGTGCCAGCAGACCCGGGACTCTCAAAGGGCACACTGAAGCTTTCTTT. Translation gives CASRPGTLKGHTEAFF.

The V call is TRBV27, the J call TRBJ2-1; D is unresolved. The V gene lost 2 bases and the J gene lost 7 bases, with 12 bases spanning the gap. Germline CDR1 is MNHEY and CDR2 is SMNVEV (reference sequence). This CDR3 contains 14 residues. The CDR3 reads CASSLLQALNEQFF. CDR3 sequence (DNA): TGTGCCAGCAGTTTACTCCAGGCTTTGAATGAGCAGTTCTTC.

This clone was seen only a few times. For the CDR3, the DNA is TGTGCCAGCAGTCCCCGGGACAGGGACTACGAGCAGTACTTC. Its protein product is CASSPRDRDYEQYF. The V and J genes are TRBV6-5 and TRBJ2-7; TRBD1 aligns across 9 bases. Losses at the gene ends were 5 bases for V and 3 bases for J; bases not matched to a gene: 5. Germline V lookup: CDR1 MNHEY, CDR2 SVGAGI. This CDR3 has 14 residues.